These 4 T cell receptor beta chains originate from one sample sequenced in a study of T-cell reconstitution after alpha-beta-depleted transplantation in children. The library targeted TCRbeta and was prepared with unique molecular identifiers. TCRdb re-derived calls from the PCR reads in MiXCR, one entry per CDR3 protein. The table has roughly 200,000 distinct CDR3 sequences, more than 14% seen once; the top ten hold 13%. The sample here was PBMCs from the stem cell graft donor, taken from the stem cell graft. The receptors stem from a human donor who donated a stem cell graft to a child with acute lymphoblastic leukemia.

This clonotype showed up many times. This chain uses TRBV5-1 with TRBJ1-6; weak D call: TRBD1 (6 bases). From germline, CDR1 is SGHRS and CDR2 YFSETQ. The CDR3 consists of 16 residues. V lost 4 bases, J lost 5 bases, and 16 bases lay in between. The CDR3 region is CASSKEVRQDNSPLHF. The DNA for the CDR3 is TGCGCCAGCAGCAAGGAAGTGAGACAGGATAATTCACCCCTCCACTTT.

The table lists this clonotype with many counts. CDR3 nucleotide sequence: TGTGCCAGCCGACTATCCAACAGGAACACTGAAGCTTTCTTT. It specifies CASRLSNRNTEAFF. This sequence joins TRBV2 and TRBJ1-1, with unresolved D. The CDR3 is 14 residues long. Germline loops: CDR1 SNHLY, CDR2 FYNNEI. V shed 8 bases and J shed 1 base, with 14 bases lying between them.

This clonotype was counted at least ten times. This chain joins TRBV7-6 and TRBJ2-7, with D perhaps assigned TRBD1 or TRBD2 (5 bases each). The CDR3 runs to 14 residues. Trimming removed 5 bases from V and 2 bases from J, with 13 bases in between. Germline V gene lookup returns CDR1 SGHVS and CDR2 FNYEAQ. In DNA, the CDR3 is TGTGCCAGCAGCCAGGGACCTACCGCCTACGAGCAGTACTTC. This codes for CASSQGPTAYEQYF.

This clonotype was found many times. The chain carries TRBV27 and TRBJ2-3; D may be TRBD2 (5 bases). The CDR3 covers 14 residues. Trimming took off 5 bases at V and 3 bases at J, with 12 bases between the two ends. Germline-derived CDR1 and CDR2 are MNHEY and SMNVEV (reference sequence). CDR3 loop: CASSPDSFTDTQYF. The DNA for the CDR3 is TGTGCCAGCAGTCCGGACTCGTTTACAGATACGCAGTATTTT.